This T cell receptor (beta chain) was identified in a study of cytomegalovirus exposure and HLA in healthy donors. This CDR3 spans 14 amino acids. Germline values: CDR1 SGHTA, CDR2 FQGNSA. V lost 2 bases, J lost 3 bases, and 11 bases lay in between. Amplification used 60 Vbeta primers and 13 Jbeta primers. The repertoire was sequenced with immunoSEQ multiplex PCR; TCRdb's copy has only in-frame clones and lacks some. Found here are under 140,000 clones, 76% of them singletons; the top ten hold about an eighth. In its sample, this clone was seen a few times. The source material was PBMCs. The clonotype was recovered from a man aged 25-45 years in good health and CMV-seropositive. V gene TRBV7-2 combines with J gene TRBJ2-7; perhaps TRBD2 as D (5 bases). As DNA, the CDR3 is TGTGCCAGCAGCTTATTGCCGGGGAACTACGAGCAGTACTTC. This translates into CASSLLPGNYEQYF.